This T cell receptor beta chain appears in the sequencing data of a study of shared clonotypes between healthy human individuals. The CDR3 length is 14 residues. V was shortened by 0 bases and J by 7 bases, with 10 bases between the two germline ends. Germline values: CDR1 SGDLS, CDR2 YYNGEE. This clone occurred a few times. Its antigen is not known. Study findings and constraints: Roughly 4.6% of naive CD4 clonotypes were common to a few donors.

Repertoires were generated with immunoSEQ multiplex PCR, while TCRdb's copy carries only in-frame clones and drops some. The table records 550,000 to 800,000 clones, under 80% of them present only once. This chain uses TRBV9 with TRBJ1-4; D not certain. The receptor comes from a young woman in good health. The sample consisted of memory CD4+ T cells sorted from blood. Subset meaning: CD45RA-negative fraction. Written as DNA, the CDR3 is TGTGCCAGCAGCGTAGGCTTGGAGGGTGAAAAACTGTTTTTT. Translated: CASSVGLEGEKLFF. Full variable domain (outside the CDR3, taken from reference TRBV9 and TRBJ1-4): DSGVTQTPKHLITATGQRVTLRCSPRSGDLSVYWYQQSLDQGLQFLIQYYNGEERAKGNILERFSAQQFPDLHSELNLSSLELGDSALYFCASSVGLEGEKLFFGSGTQLSVL.